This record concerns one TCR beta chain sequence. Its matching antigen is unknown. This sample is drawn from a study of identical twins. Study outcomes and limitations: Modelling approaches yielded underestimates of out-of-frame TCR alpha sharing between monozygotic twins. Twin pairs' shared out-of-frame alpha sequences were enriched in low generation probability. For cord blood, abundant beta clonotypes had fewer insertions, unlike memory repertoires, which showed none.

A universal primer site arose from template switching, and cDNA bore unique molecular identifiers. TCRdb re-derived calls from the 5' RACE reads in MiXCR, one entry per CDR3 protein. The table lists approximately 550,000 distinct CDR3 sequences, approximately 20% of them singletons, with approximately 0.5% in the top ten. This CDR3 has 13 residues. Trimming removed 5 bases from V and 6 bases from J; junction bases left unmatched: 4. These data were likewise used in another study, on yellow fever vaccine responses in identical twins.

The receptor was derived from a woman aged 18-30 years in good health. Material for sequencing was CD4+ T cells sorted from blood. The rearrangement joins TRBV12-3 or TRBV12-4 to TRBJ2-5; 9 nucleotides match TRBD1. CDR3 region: CASSRDREKTQYF. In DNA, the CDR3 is TGTGCCAGCAGTCGGGACAGGGAAAAGACCCAGTACTTC.